This TCR beta chain emerged from a study of cytomegalovirus exposure and HLA in healthy donors. Turning to the study itself: The Caucasian-associated ancestry cluster held over 65% of 300 to 500 genotyped donors. Study-wide findings and caveats: Analyzed later, most CMV-associated TCR beta chains appeared HLA-restricted. DRB1 showed the most TCR associations and HLA-C the fewest in a later analysis, as rates varied by HLA locus.

CDR1 is LNHDA, CDR2 SQIVND, per germline (reference sequence). The junction had 9 bases not matched to a gene; V was cut back by 5 bases and J by 2 bases. The CDR3 extends over 16 amino acids. Vbeta (60) and Jbeta (13) primers were used in the PCR. Measured with immunoSEQ multiplex PCR; TCRdb has only the in-frame clones, and not every one. The sample has 150,000 to 200,000 clones; 80% are singletons. Points on this clone: Its specificity is not known.

Sequencing was done on a sample of PBMCs. The chain links TRBV19 to TRBJ1-5, with 7 bases lining up with TRBD1. The receptor comes from a young man in good health and CMV-seropositive. Written as DNA, the CDR3 is TGTGCCAGTAGTGCGAGACAGGGTAATCGCAATCAGCCCCAGCATTTT. It codes for CASSARQGNRNQPQHF. Looking up the rest from reference TRBV19 and TRBJ1-5 gives the full variable domain: DGGITQSPKYLFRKEGQNVTLSCEQNLNHDAMYWYRQDPGQGLRLIYYSQIVNDFQKGDIAEGYSVSREKKESFPLTVTSAQKNPTAFYLCASSARQGNRNQPQHFGDGTRLSIL.